The 11 T cell receptor beta chains below were found in one sample sequenced in a study of blood T cells in healthy people across ages. The authors ran a second PCR of roughly 6 to 12 cycles using a sample-barcoded 5' primer and a J-beta primer mix. MiXCR, applied by TCRdb to the 5' RACE reads, yields one record per CDR3 protein. The data show more than 1 million distinct CDR3 sequences, 45% seen once. The sequenced sample was blood. The receptors shown here come from a woman in her sixties in good health.

CDR3 protein: CASSLAVRSGYTF. The CDR3, as DNA: TGTGCCAGCAGTTTGGCGGTCCGGAGCGGCTACACCTTC. The chain uses TRBV12-3 or TRBV12-4 and TRBJ1-2; D is unresolved. The V end lost 3 bases, the J end lost 8 bases, and 13 bases lay between the germline ends. The CDR3 spans 13 residues.

About this clonotype: The junction departs from the called germline gene at one end, perhaps through a read error. The V call is TRBV27, the J call TRBJ2-7; D unclear. Germline CDR1 MNHEY, CDR2 SMNVEV (reference sequence). The CDR3 runs 14 residues. The chain's CDR3 is CVSSLSAPPYEQYF. In DNA, the CDR3 is TGTGTCAGCAGTCTATCCGCACCACCGTACGAGCAGTACTTC.

The CDR3 here is CASSLERDRTYEQYF. The CDR3 DNA reads TGTGCCAGCAGCTTAGAAAGGGACAGGACATACGAGCAGTACTTC. The V and J genes are TRBV7-9 and TRBJ2-7; TRBD1 matches 8 bases. CDR3 size: 15 residues. Trimming cost V 1 base and J 4 bases; bases outside gene matches: 6. Germline V gives CDR1 SEHNR, CDR2 FQNEAQ (reference sequence).

The genes are TRBV29-1 and TRBJ2-7, with TRBD2 as a possible D gene (6 bases). Germline CDR1 SQVTM, CDR2 ANQGSEA. The CDR3 is 12 residues long. V shed 4 bases and J shed 4 bases, with 11 bases lying between them. The DNA for the CDR3 is TGCAGCGTTGGACTTAGCGGATACGAGCAGTACTTC. Translated: CSVGLSGYEQYF.

The V gene is TRBV28, the J gene TRBJ2-4; 9 nucleotides match TRBD1. The end of the DNA is better explained by TRBJ2-7, so the J call may be wrong. CDR1 and CDR2 (germline): MDHEN, SYDVKM. This CDR3 spans 15 amino acids. The CDR3 DNA follows: TGTGCCAGCTCTACAACCGGGACAGGGATGTACGAGCAGTACTTC. This encodes CASSTTGTGMYEQYF.

The rearrangement joins TRBV12-3 or TRBV12-4 to TRBJ2-5, with TRBD2 matching 13 bases. The V segment lost 2 bases and the J segment 11 bases; nucleotides outside the gene matches: 20. CDR3 length: 19 residues. For the CDR3, the DNA is TGTGCCAGCAGTTTATTGGGGACTCAGGGAGGACTAGCGGGAGTTGAGCAGTACTTC. Translating it yields CASSLLGTQGGLAGVEQYF.

This clonotype has more than one count but fewer than ten. The rearrangement links TRBV6-5 to TRBJ2-5; TRBD2 aligns across 11 bases. The DNA end favors TRBJ2-7, so the J call may be wrong. Per germline, CDR1 MNHEY and CDR2 SVGAGI. The CDR3 is 15 amino acids. The CDR3 region is CASSPQTSGTYEQYF. The CDR3, as DNA: TGTGCCAGCAGCCCTCAGACTAGCGGGACTTACGAGCAGTACTTC.

This clonotype was seen repeatedly, ten times or more. The chain carries TRBV20-1 and TRBJ2-7; tentatively, D is TRBD1 (7 bases). V lost 3 bases and J lost 2, with 11 bases in between. There are 13 residues in the CDR3. Germline assignment: CDR1 DFQATT and CDR2 SNEGSKA (reference sequence). The CDR3 coding sequence is TGCAGTGCTAGGGAGGGGACAGCCTACGAGCAGTACTTC. It specifies CSAREGTAYEQYF.

The chain is built from TRBV6-6 and TRBJ1-2, with D possibly TRBD1 on 5 matching bases. Germline assignment: CDR1 MNHNY and CDR2 SVGAGI (reference sequence). The CDR3 spans 14 residues. The germline V and J ends were trimmed by 6 bases and 2 bases, with 13 bases remaining between them. The DNA of the CDR3 is TGTGCCAGCAGAGACGGGGGGACCAACTATGGCTACACCTTC. As protein: CASRDGGTNYGYTF.

The gene calls are TRBV4-1 and TRBJ1-2; D is unclear. Trimming removed 0 bases at V and 2 bases at J, with 10 bases between. CDR1 and CDR2 (germline): MGHRA, YSYEKL. The CDR3 extends over 15 amino acids. The CDR3 coding sequence is TGCGCCAGCAGCCAAGAGGTCTACGCAAACTATGGCTACACCTTC. Translated, it gives CASSQEVYANYGYTF.

This clonotype came up a few times. The V and J genes are TRBV12-3 or TRBV12-4 and TRBJ1-1; D remains unclear. CDR3 length: 15 residues. V lost 4 bases and J 0 bases, leaving 12 bases between the germline ends. The CDR3 coding sequence is TGTGCCAGCAGTTCTGTATCAATGTTGAACACTGAAGCTTTCTTT. Protein: CASSSVSMLNTEAFF.